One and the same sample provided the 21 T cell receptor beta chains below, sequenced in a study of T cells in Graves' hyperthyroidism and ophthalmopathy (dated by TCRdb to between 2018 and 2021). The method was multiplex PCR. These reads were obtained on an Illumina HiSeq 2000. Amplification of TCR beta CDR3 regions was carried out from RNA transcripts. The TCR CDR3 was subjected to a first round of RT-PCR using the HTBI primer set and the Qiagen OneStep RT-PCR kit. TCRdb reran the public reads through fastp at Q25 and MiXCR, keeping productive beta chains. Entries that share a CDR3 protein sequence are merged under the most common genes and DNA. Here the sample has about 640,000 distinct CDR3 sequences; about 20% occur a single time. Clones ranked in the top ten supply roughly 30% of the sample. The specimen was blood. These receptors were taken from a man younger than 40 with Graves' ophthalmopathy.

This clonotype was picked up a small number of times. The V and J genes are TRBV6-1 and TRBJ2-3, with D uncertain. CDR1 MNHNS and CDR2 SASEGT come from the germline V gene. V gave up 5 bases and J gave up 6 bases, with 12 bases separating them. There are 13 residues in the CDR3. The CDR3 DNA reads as TGTGCCAGCAGTATCGACCTCGTCGATACGCAGTATTTT. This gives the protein CASSIDLVDTQYF.

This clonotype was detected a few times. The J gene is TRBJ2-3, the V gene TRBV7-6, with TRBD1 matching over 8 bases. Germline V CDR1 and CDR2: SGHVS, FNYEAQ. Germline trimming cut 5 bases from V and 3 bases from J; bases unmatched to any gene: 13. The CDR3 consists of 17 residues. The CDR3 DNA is TGTGCCAGCAGCGTAGAAACAGGGGGAGGTGGAACAGATACGCAGTATTTT. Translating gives CASSVETGGGGTDTQYF.

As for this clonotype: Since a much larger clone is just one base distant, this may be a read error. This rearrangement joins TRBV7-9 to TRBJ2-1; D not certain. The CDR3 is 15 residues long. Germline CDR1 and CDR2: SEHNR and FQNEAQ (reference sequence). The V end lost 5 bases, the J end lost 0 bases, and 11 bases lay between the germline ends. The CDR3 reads CASSLFAGSYNEQFF. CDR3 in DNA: TGTGCCAGCAGCCTTTTTGCAGGCTCCTACAATGAGCAGTTCTTC.

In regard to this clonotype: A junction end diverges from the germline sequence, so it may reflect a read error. The CDR3 spells CSVRVRQLSCEQYF. In DNA, the CDR3 is TGCAGCGTCAGGGTCCGACAGCTCTCCTGCGAGCAGTACTTC. This chain uses TRBV29-1 with TRBJ2-7; tentative D call: TRBD1 (5 bases). Germline assignment: CDR1 SQVTM and CDR2 ANQGSEA. This CDR3 is 14 amino acids long.

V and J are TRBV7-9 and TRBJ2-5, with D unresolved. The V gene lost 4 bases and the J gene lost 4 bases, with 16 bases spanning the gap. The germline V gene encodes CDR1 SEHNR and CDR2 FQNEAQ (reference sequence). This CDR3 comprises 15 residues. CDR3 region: CASSSKEGLPETQYF. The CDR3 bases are TGTGCCAGCAGCTCGAAGGAAGGGTTACCAGAGACCCAGTACTTC.

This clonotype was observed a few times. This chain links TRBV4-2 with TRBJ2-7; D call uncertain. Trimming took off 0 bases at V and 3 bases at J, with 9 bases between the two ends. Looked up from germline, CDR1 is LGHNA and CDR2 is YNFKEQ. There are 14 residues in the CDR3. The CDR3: CASSQEGTDYEQYF. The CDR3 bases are TGTGCCAGCAGCCAAGAAGGCACGGACTACGAGCAGTACTTC.

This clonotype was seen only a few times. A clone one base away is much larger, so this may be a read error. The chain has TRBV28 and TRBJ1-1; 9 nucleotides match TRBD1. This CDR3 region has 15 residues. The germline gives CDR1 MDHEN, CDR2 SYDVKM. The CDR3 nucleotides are TGTGCCAGCAGCGGACAGGGGCCCGTACCTGGGAAAGCTCTCTTT. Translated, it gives CASSGQGPVPGKALF. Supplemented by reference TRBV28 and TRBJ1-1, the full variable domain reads DVKVTQSSRYLVKRTGEKVFLECVQDMDHENMFWYRQDPGLGLRLIYFSYDVKMKEKGDIPEGYSVSREKKERFSLILESASTNQTSMYLCASSGQGPVPGKALFGQGTRLTVV.

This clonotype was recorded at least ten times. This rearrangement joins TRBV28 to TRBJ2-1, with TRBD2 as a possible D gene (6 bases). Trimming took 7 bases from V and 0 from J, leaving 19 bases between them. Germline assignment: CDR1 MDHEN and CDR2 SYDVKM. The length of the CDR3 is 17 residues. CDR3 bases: TGTGCCAGCATGGCGGCTGGGTTCGGGAGCTCCTACAATGAGCAGTTCTTC. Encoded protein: CASMAAGFGSSYNEQFF.

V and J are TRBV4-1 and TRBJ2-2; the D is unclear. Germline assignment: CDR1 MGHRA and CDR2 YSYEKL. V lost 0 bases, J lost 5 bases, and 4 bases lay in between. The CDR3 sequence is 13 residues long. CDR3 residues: CASSQDQTGELFF. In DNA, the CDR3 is TGCGCCAGCAGCCAAGATCAAACCGGGGAGCTGTTTTTT.

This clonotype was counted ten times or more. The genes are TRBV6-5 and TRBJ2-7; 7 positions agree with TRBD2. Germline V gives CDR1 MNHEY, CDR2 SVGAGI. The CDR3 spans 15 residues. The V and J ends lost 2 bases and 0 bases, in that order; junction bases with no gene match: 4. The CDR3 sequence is CASSYTAGSSYEQYF. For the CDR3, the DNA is TGTGCCAGCAGTTACACAGCGGGGAGCTCCTACGAGCAGTACTTC.

The CDR3 loop reads CASSLEAEYEQYF. The CDR3 DNA follows: TGCGCCAGCAGCTTGGAAGCGGAATACGAGCAGTACTTC. The gene calls are TRBV5-1 and TRBJ2-7, with TRBD2 as a possible D gene (5 bases). The CDR3 loop spans 13 amino acids. Germline values: CDR1 SGHRS, CDR2 YFSETQ. V gave up 0 bases and J gave up 4 bases, with 8 bases separating them.

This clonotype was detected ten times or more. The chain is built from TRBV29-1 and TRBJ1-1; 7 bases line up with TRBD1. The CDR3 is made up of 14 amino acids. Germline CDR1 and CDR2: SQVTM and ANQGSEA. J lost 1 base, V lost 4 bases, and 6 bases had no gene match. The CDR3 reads CSVGPGQTNTEAFF. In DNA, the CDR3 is TGCAGCGTTGGACCGGGACAGACGAACACTGAAGCTTTCTTT.

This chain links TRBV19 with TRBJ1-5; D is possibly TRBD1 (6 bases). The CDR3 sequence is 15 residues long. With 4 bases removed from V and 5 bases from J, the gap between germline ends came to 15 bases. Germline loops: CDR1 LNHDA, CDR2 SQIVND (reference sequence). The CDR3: CASSTASRGHQPQHF. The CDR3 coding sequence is TGTGCCAGTAGTACGGCTTCCAGGGGTCATCAGCCCCAGCATTTT.

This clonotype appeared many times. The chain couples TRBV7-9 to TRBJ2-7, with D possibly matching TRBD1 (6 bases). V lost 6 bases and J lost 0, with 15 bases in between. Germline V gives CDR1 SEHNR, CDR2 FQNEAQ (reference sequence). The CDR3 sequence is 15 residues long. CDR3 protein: CASSSPGASSYEQYF. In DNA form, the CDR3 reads TGTGCCAGCAGTTCCCCAGGGGCGAGCTCCTACGAGCAGTACTTC.

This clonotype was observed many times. The DNA of the CDR3 is TGCGCCAGCAGAAAGACTAGCGGCACAGATACGCAGTATTTT. The encoded protein is CASRKTSGTDTQYF. This sequence joins TRBV10-2 and TRBJ2-3; 8 bases are a match to TRBD2. The CDR3 is 14 residues long. Per the germline V gene, CDR1 is WSHSY and CDR2 is SAAADI. V was clipped by 6 bases and J by 1 base; unmatched bases: 3.

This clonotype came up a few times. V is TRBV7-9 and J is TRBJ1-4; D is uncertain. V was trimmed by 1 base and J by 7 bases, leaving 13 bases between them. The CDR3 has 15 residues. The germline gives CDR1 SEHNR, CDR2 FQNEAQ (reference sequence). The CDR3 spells CASSLGAGVREKLFF. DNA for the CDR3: TGTGCCAGCAGCTTAGGGGCGGGAGTACGTGAAAAACTGTTTTTT.

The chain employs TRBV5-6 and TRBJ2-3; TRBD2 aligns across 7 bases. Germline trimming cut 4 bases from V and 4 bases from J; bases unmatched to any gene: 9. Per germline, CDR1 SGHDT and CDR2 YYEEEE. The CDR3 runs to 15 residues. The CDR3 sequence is CASSEWGGPPDTQYF. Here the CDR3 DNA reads TGTGCCAGCAGCGAGTGGGGAGGGCCACCAGATACGCAGTATTTT.

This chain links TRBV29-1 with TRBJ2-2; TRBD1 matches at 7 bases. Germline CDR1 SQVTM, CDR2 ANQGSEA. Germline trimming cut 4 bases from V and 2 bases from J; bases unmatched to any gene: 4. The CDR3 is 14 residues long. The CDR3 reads CSVGRQGNTGELFF. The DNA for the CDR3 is TGCAGCGTTGGGAGACAGGGAAACACCGGGGAGCTGTTTTTT.

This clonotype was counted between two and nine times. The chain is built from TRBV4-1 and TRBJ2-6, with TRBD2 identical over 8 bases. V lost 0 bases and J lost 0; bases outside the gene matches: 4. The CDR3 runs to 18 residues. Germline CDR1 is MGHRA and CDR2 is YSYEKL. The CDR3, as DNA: TGCGCCAGCAGCCAAGAATTAGCGGGAAGCTCTGGGGCCAACGTCCTGACTTTC. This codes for CASSQELAGSSGANVLTF.

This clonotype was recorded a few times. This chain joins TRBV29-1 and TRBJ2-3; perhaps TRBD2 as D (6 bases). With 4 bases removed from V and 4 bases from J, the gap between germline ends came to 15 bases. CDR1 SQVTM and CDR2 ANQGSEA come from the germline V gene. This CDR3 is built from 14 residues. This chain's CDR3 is CSVGGQRVADTQYF. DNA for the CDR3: TGCAGCGTTGGAGGCCAGCGGGTGGCAGATACGCAGTATTTT.

The chain's CDR3 is CATSEGALGEQYF. The CDR3 nucleotides are TGTGCCACCAGTGAGGGAGCTCTGGGCGAGCAGTACTTC. The V gene is TRBV24-1, the J gene TRBJ2-7; D may be TRBD2 (5 bases). CDR3 length equals 13 residues. Germline values: CDR1 KGHDR, CDR2 SFDVKD. The V gene lost 4 bases and the J gene lost 6 bases, with 12 bases spanning the gap.